This note documents a single TCR beta chain sequence. Its antigen is as yet unknown. Reverse transcription of all isolated RNA meant that expressed TCRB transcripts were sequenced. Sequenced by immunoSEQ multiplex PCR; TCRdb stores in-frame clones only, minus some. The sample contains 600,000 to 700,000 clones, about an eighth of which appear only once. Naive, central memory, regulatory and stem cell-like memory cells within the CD4+ compartment were sorted using CD45RO/CCR7/CD25/CD127/CD95/CD27. Germline-derived CDR1 and CDR2 are SQVTM and ANQGSEA. The V and J ends lost 6 bases and 5 bases, in that order; junction bases with no gene match: 18. This CDR3 region has 16 residues. This record comes from a study of beta chain features in type 1 diabetes. Study-wide points: Researchers caution that PCR might favor shorter templates, equally among patients and controls. People with Type 1 diabetes carried modestly yet significantly shorter TCRB CDR3s in all four CD4+ subsets.

This receptor was identified in a man in his late teens or twenties with type 1 diabetes. The sequenced material came from naive CD4+ T cells from blood. This chain connects TRBV29-1 to TRBJ1-1; TRBD1 aligns across 7 bases. The CDR3: CSVRPRDSPLGTEAFF. As DNA, the CDR3 is TGCAGCGTCCGCCCACGGGACAGCCCTTTGGGTACTGAAGCTTTCTTT.